What follows are 15 T cell receptor beta chains derived from one specimen sequenced in a study of neoadjuvant anti-PD-1 for oral cavity cancer. Profiling relied on immunoSEQ multiplex PCR, and the TCRdb table lists in-frame clones only, not all of them. The sample shows 13,000 to 15,000 clones, 71% of them seen only once. The sample here was PBMCs, taken before nivolumab (anti-PD-1) treatment. These receptors all stem from a person aged 35 to 85 with oral cavity squamous cell carcinoma.

This sequence joins TRBV9 and TRBJ1-1; TRBD1 is a possible D gene (5 bases). Germline-derived CDR1 and CDR2 are SGDLS and YYNGEE. V was trimmed by 4 bases and J by 1 base, leaving 8 bases between them. This CDR3 comprises 13 residues. The CDR3 here is CASSPGTNTEAFF. The CDR3 DNA reads TGTGCCAGCAGCCCAGGGACGAACACTGAAGCTTTCTTT.

In this sample, this clone turned up once. This chain joins TRBV6-5 and TRBJ1-4; TRBD1 matches at 9 bases. Trimming took 6 bases from V and 7 from J; bases not matched to a gene: 9. Looked up from germline, CDR1 is MNHEY and CDR2 is SVGAGI. The CDR3 spans 15 residues. CDR3 loop: CASSNTGTGREKLFF. The CDR3 DNA follows: TGTGCCAGCAGCAATACCGGGACAGGGCGTGAAAAACTGTTTTTT.

The J gene is TRBJ2-1, the V gene TRBV10-1; unclear D gene. The germline V gene has CDR1 WNHNN and CDR2 SYGVQD (reference sequence). CDR3 length: 15 amino acids. Trimming shortened V by 2 bases and J by 1 base, and 9 bases separated the two germline ends. This CDR3 reads CASSEKRRSYNEQFF. In nucleotides, the CDR3 is TGCGCCAGCAGTGAGAAGCGTAGGTCCTACAATGAGCAGTTCTTC.

The J gene is TRBJ2-1, the V gene TRBV9; the D gene could be TRBD1 or TRBD2 (5 bases each). Trimming pared 7 bases from V and 9 bases from J, leaving 32 bases between. This CDR3 is built from 18 residues. CDR1 and CDR2 from the germline V gene are SGDLS and YYNGEE. CDR3 sequence: CASVHLRVASRHGGEQFF. The CDR3, as DNA: TGTGCCAGCGTCCATCTTAGGGTTGCTAGCCGCCATGGGGGTGAGCAGTTCTTC. The full variable domain, in which reference TRBV9 and TRBJ2-1 provide the parts outside the CDR3, is DSGVTQTPKHLITATGQRVTLRCSPRSGDLSVYWYQQSLDQGLQFLIQYYNGEERAKGNILERFSAQQFPDLHSELNLSSLELGDSALYFCASVHLRVASRHGGEQFFGPGTRLTVL.

The chain carries TRBV5-1 and TRBJ2-7; TRBD2 aligns across 8 bases. Germline CDR1 reads SGHRS; CDR2 reads YFSETQ. The V gene end was trimmed by 0 bases and the J gene end by 2 bases; junction bases not matched to a gene: 1. The CDR3 is made up of 14 amino acids. CDR3 amino acids: CASSLGAGAYEQYF. In DNA, the CDR3 is TGCGCCAGCAGCTTGGGAGCGGGGGCCTACGAGCAGTACTTC. The full variable domain, rest sourced from reference TRBV5-1 and TRBJ2-7, is KAGVTQTPRYLIKTRGQQVTLSCSPISGHRSVSWYQQTPGQGLQFLFEYFSETQRNKGNFPGRFSGRQFSNSRSEMNVSTLELGDSALYLCASSLGAGAYEQYFGPGTRLTVT.

This clone showed up just a few times. The chain has TRBV27 and TRBJ1-6, with D hard to call. CDR1 is MNHEY and CDR2 is SMNVEV in the germline V gene (reference sequence). Trimming pared 7 bases from V and 7 bases from J, leaving 11 bases between. The length of the CDR3 is 13 residues. CDR3 DNA sequence: TGTGCCAGCAAGACTGCACAAAATTCACCCCTCCACTTT. Translating it yields CASKTAQNSPLHF.

V is TRBV29-1 and J is TRBJ1-4; 9 nucleotides agree with TRBD1. V was clipped by 2 bases and J by 8 bases; unmatched bases: 3. The CDR3 totals 13 residues. The germline CDR1 and CDR2 sequences are SQVTM and ANQGSEA. The CDR3 protein is CSVESGQGEKLFF. The DNA for the CDR3 is TGCAGCGTTGAATCGGGACAGGGAGAAAAACTGTTTTTT.

This clone was recorded once. This chain connects TRBV10-1 to TRBJ2-2; D is unclear. This CDR3 is 16 amino acids long. V lost 3 bases to trimming and J lost 2 bases, with 13 bases between them. Germline assignment: CDR1 WNHNN and CDR2 SYGVQD (reference sequence). CDR3 protein: CASSEVGQLNTGELFF. CDR3 in DNA: TGCGCCAGCAGTGAAGTGGGCCAACTTAACACCGGGGAGCTGTTTTTT.

This clone was counted a single time. The rearrangement links TRBV5-1 to TRBJ1-1; D is ambiguous. CDR3 length equals 14 residues. Per germline, CDR1 SGHRS and CDR2 YFSETQ. V dropped 0 bases and J dropped 1 base, with 7 bases sitting between them. The CDR3 bases are TGCGCCAGCAGCTTGGGGCCAGGGAACACTGAAGCTTTCTTT. Protein product: CASSLGPGNTEAFF.

V and J are TRBV2 and TRBJ2-1; a possible D gene is TRBD1 (5 bases). The CDR3 sequence is 14 residues long. Per the germline V gene, CDR1 is SNHLY and CDR2 is FYNNEI. V lost 7 bases, J lost 3 bases, and 13 bases lay in between. The CDR3 DNA reads as TGTGCCAGCACCAGGGTAATTATCTACAATGAGCAGTTCTTC. This gives the protein CASTRVIIYNEQFF.

V gene TRBV6-6 combines with J gene TRBJ2-7; the D gene is possibly TRBD2 (5 bases). Between the trimmed V and J ends, which lost 7 bases and 0 bases, there was a span of 13 bases. The CDR3 sequence is 14 residues long. Germline V gene sequence: CDR1 MNHNY, CDR2 SVGAGI (reference sequence). In DNA form, the CDR3 reads TGTGCCAGCAAAGCGGCGGGCAGCTCCTACGAGCAGTACTTC. Translating it yields CASKAAGSSYEQYF.

J is TRBJ1-5 and V is TRBV6-1; TRBD1 might be the D (5 bases). This CDR3 contains 15 residues. The V end was cut by 2 bases, the J end by 7 bases, with 15 bases between. Germline assignment: CDR1 MNHNS and CDR2 SASEGT. The chain's CDR3 is CASSEPGGRGQPQHF. Written as DNA, the CDR3 is TGTGCCAGCAGTGAACCGGGGGGGAGAGGACAGCCCCAGCATTTT.

This clone was found once. V is TRBV5-1 and J is TRBJ2-2, with D possibly TRBD2 on 6 matching bases. In germline, CDR1 is SGHRS, CDR2 YFSETQ. V lost 4 bases to trimming and J lost 7 bases, with 17 bases between them. The CDR3 consists of 15 residues. The DNA for the CDR3 is TGCGCCAGCAGCCGTAACCCGGGGGTAGGCGGGGAGCTGTTTTTT. Its protein is CASSRNPGVGGELFF.

This chain connects TRBV7-3 to TRBJ2-1; D possibly uses TRBD1 or TRBD2 (5 bases each). Deletions cut 5 bases from V and 10 bases from J, with 15 bases between. Germline lookup yields CDR1 SGHTA and CDR2 FQGTGA. The CDR3 length is 13 residues. The CDR3 loop reads CASSPPSGREQFF. In DNA form, the CDR3 reads TGTGCCAGCAGCCCTCCCTCGGGACGCGAGCAGTTCTTC.

This sequence joins TRBV4-1 and TRBJ1-5; D gene ambiguous. The germline V gene encodes CDR1 MGHRA and CDR2 YSYEKL. Trimming left V 4 bases short and J 4 bases short, with 8 bases between. The CDR3 spans 13 residues. The chain's CDR3 is CASSRQANQPQHF. CDR3 nucleotides: TGCGCCAGCAGCCGCCAGGCGAATCAGCCCCAGCATTTT.